The present T cell receptor (beta chain) was sequenced within a study of T cells after yellow fever vaccination. Study-level background: Fractions containing few cells were prepared with SMART-Seq v4 Ultra Low Input.

As regards this clonotype: Its specificity is not known.

Overall study findings and caveats: Post-booster repertoires contained most primary-vaccination clones again (about 95% CD4, 88% CD8). One caveat is that FACS-sorted repertoires could contain abundant clonotypes contaminating from the bulk population. Although the secondary response was weaker, it peaked faster, at day 5 versus 15.

The CDR3 has 14 amino acids. Looked up from germline, CDR1 is DFQATT and CDR2 is SNEGSKA (reference sequence). The J segment lost 6 bases and the V segment lost 3 bases, leaving 6 bases of the junction unmatched. TCRdb re-analysed the 5' RACE reads in MiXCR, keeping a single row per CDR3 protein. The profile shows 600,000 to 750,000 distinct CDR3 sequences, 12% of them singletons. The sequencing used PBMCs, collected on the day of the yellow fever booster vaccination. The source of this sequence is a man aged 25 to 45 who received the YFV17D yellow fever vaccine. This chain links TRBV20-1 with TRBJ2-3; 10 bases are a match to TRBD2. DNA of the CDR3: TGCAGTGCTAGCCCTAGCGGGAGAATTGATACGCAGTATTTT. Its translation: CSASPSGRIDTQYF.